This paragraph covers one TCR beta chain sequence. Antigen unknown. The time point: pretreatment peripheral blood. The data derive from a study of PD-L1 blockade in urothelial cancer. Study overall: A median of approximately 150,000 T cells was found in the blood samples.

The ends lost 4 bases at V and 1 base at J; junction bases unmatched: 8. The CDR3 has 16 residues. Looked up from germline, CDR1 is SGHTA and CDR2 is FQGTGA. Notes on the study in general: Durable-benefit patients showed greater tumor-associated blood clone expansion at 3 weeks.

Profiling relied on immunoSEQ multiplex PCR, and the TCRdb table lists in-frame clones only, not all of them. The table has approximately 94,000 clones, roughly 87% seen once. The chain uses TRBV7-3 and TRBJ2-3, with 7 positions matching TRBD2. This TCR derives from a man aged 60 to 69 with urothelial cancer. The input for sequencing was PBMCs, taken around atezolizumab (anti-PD-L1) treatment. The CDR3 coding sequence is TGTGCCAGCAGCTCCGGGCTGGGGGGGGGCACAGATACGCAGTATTTT. Translating it yields CASSSGLGGGTDTQYF.